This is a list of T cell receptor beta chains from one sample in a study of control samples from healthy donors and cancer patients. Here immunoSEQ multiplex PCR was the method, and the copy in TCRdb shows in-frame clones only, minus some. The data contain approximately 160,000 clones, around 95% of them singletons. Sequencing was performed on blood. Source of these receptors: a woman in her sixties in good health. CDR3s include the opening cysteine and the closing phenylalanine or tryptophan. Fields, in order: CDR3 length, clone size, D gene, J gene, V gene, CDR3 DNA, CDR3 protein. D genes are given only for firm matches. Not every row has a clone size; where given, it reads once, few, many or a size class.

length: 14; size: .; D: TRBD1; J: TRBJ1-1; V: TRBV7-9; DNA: TGTGCCAGCAGCCCGGACAGGGGGGGTTCTGAAGCTTTCTTT; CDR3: CASSPDRGGSEAFF
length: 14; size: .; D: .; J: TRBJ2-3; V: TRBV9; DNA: TGTGCCAGCAGCGGGGGGATCAGCACAGATACGCAGTATTTT; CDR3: CASSGGISTDTQYF
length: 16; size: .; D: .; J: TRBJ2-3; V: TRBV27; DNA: TGTGCCAGCAGTTCTAGGACAGCTTACAGCACAGATACGCAGTATTTT; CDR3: CASSSRTAYSTDTQYF
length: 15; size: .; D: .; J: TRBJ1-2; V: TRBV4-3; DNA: TGCGCCAGCAGCCAAGAACCGGTGGGGGGCTATGGCTACACCTTC; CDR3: CASSQEPVGGYGYTF
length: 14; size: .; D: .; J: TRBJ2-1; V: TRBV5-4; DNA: TGTGCCAGCAGCTTGCCGGGGACCTACAATGAGCAGTTCTTC; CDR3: CASSLPGTYNEQFF
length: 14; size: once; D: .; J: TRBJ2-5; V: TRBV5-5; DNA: TGTGCCAGCAGCGCCGGGGGAATCCAAGAGACCCAGTACTTC; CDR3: CASSAGGIQETQYF
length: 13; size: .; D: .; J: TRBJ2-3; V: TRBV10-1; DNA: TGCGCCAGCAGTGACCGGTCCACAGATACGCAGTATTTT; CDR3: CASSDRSTDTQYF
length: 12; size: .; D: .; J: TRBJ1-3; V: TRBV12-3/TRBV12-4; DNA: TGTGCCAGCAGCTCACAGGGAAACACCATATATTTT; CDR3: CASSSQGNTIYF
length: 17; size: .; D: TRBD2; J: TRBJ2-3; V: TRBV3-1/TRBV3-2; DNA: TGTGCCAGCAGCCCGACTAGCGGGGGGGCCGGCACAGATACGCAGTATTTT; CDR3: CASSPTSGGAGTDTQYF
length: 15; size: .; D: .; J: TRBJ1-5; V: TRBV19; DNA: TGTGCCAGTAGTATAGGGCCAGGTGGATATCAGCCCCAGCATTTT; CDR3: CASSIGPGGYQPQHF
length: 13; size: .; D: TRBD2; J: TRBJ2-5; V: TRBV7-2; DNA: TGTGCCAGCAGCTCGGGGGGGCGAGAGACCCAGTACTTC; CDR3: CASSSGGRETQYF
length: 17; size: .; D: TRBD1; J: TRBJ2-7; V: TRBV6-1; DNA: TGTGCCAGCAGTGGGGAGGGACAGGGGACAGGTATTTACGAGCAGTACTTC; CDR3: CASSGEGQGTGIYEQYF
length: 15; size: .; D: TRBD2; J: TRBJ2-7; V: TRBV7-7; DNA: TGTGCTAGCAGCTCCTTGAGCGGGGGGCCTTCCGAGCAGTACTTC; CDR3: CASSSLSGGPSEQYF
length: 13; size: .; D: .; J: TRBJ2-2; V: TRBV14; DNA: TGTGCCAGCGAGGTAGCGAACACCGGGGAGCTGTTTTTT; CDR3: CASEVANTGELFF
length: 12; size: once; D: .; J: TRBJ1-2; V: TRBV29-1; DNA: TGCAGCGTTGAAGGGGGGACCTATGGCTACACCTTC; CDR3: CSVEGGTYGYTF
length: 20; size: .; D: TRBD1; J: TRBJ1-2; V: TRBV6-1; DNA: TGTGCCAGCAGTGAAGCGCTTCTTAGTGGCGGACAGGCCACCCACTATGGCTACACCTTC; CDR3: CASSEALLSGGQATHYGYTF
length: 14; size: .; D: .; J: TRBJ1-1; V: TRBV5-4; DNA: TGTGCCAGCCGCAAGGGGTTCGGGGTCACTGAAGCTTTCTTT; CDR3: CASRKGFGVTEAFF
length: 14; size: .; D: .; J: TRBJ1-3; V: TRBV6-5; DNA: TGTGCCAGCAGTCCCGGTGCCTCTGGAAACACCATATATTTT; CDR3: CASSPGASGNTIYF
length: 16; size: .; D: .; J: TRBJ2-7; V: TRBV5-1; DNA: TGCGCCAGCAGCTTGGCGGCGTTCACGGGCTCCTACGAGCAGTACTTC; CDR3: CASSLAAFTGSYEQYF
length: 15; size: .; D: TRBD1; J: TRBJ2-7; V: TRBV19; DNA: TGTGCCAGTAGCCAAACGGGACAGCCCTCCTACGAGCAGTACTTC; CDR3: CASSQTGQPSYEQYF
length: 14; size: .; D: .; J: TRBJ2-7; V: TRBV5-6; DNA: TGTGCCAGCAGCTTGTTGGGGAGAGGGTACGAGCAGTACTTC; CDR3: CASSLLGRGYEQYF
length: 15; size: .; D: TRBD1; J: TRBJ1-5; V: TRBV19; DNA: TGTGCCAGTAGCGGGACAGGGGGTCAAGGACAGCCCCAGCATTTT; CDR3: CASSGTGGQGQPQHF
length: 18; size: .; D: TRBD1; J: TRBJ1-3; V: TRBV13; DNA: TGTGCCAGCAGCTTAGACCGGACAGGGAGCGTTATCGGAAACACCATATATTTT; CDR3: CASSLDRTGSVIGNTIYF
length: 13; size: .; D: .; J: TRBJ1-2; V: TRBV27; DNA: TGTGCCAGCAGCATAGAAGGGGGCTATGGCTACACCTTC; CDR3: CASSIEGGYGYTF
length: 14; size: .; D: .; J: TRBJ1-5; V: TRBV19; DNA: TGTGCCAGTAGTGACAGAAATAGCAATCAGCCCCAGCATTTT; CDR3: CASSDRNSNQPQHF
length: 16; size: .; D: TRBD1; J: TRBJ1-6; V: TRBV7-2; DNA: TGTGCCAGCAGCCCGGGACAGGGCAGGTATAATTCACCCCTCCACTTT; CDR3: CASSPGQGRYNSPLHF
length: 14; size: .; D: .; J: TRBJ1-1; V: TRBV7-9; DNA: TGTGCCAGCATCGACGGGGGGGTCTACACTGAAGCTTTCTTT; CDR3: CASIDGGVYTEAFF
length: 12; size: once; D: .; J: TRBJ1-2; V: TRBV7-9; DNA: TGTGCCAGCAGCTTAGACCCCTATGGCTACACCTTC; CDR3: CASSLDPYGYTF
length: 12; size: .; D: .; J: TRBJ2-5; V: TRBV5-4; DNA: TGTGCCAGCAGCTTTCACCAAGAGACCCAGTACTTC; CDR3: CASSFHQETQYF
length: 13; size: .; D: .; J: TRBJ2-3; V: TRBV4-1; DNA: TGCGCCAGCAGCCATCAGTTGTCAGATACGCAGTATTTT; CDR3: CASSHQLSDTQYF
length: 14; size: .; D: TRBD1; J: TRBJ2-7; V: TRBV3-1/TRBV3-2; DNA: TGTGCCAGCAGCCCCGGGACAGGGGACTACGAGCAGTACTTC; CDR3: CASSPGTGDYEQYF
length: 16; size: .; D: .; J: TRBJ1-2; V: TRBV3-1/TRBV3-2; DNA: TGTGCCAGCAGCCAAGATTCTCTGGCGCGGGTTGGTGGCTACACCTTC; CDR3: CASSQDSLARVGGYTF
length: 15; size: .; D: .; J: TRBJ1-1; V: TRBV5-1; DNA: TGCGCCAGCAGCAGGTCCCAGGGAGGGAACACTGAAGCTTTCTTT; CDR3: CASSRSQGGNTEAFF
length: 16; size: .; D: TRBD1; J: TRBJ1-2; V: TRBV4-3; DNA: TGCGCCAGCAGCCCGGACAGGGGGCGAAATAACTATGGCTACACCTTC; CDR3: CASSPDRGRNNYGYTF
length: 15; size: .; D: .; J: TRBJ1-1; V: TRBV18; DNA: TGTGCCAGCTCACCATCGACTCGGGGGAACACTGAAGCTTTCTTT; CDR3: CASSPSTRGNTEAFF
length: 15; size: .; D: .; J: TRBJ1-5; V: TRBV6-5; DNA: TGTGCCAGCAGAGACAGGCTCTATAGCAATCAGCCCCAGCATTTT; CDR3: CASRDRLYSNQPQHF
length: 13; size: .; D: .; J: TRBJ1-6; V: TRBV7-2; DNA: TGTGCCAGCAGCGTACAGACTTTTTCACCCCTCCACTTT; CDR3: CASSVQTFSPLHF